These T cell receptor beta chains were read from a single sample in a study of response to subunit inactivated influenza vaccine. Each CDR3 protein gets one entry after TCRdb re-called the RT-PCR reads with MiXCR. This table has 800,000 or so distinct CDR3 sequences, around 21% appearing once. Specimen: PBMCs from blood, collected around 5 days after vaccination. The receptors here all came from a man aged 50-60 years who received an inactivated influenza vaccine. The CDR3 runs from the conserved cysteine through the conserved F or W. A D gene is named only where the DNA matches it firmly. Clone size appears in some rows only: once, few, many, or a class for an expanded clone.

length	V	D	size	J	DNA	CDR3
15	TRBV6-2/TRBV6-3	TRBD1	few	TRBJ2-1	TGTGCCAGCAGGGGAACAGGGGCCTTCTCCAATGAGCAGTTCTTC	CASRGTGAFSNEQFF
15	TRBV4-2	TRBD1	few	TRBJ2-1	TGTGCCAGCAGCCAAGAAGGACAGGGGAGCGATGAGCAGTTCTTC	CASSQEGQGSDEQFF
13	TRBV20-1	NA	NA	TRBJ2-7	TGCAGTGCTAGAGGGACTGACGCCTACGAGCAGTACTTC	CSARGTDAYEQYF
14	TRBV10-3	NA	few	TRBJ2-2	TGTGCCATCAGGCCCGACCTGGGCTTCGGGGAGCTGTTTTTT	CAIRPDLGFGELFF
13	TRBV24-1	TRBD1	few	TRBJ2-5	TGTGCCACCTCGACAGGGGCGGTAGAGACCCAGTACTTC	CATSTGAVETQYF
15	TRBV2	NA	once	TRBJ2-7	TGTGCCAGCAGTGAGCAGGTTGGCAGTTCCTACGAGCAGTACTTC	CASSEQVGSSYEQYF
13	TRBV5-1	NA	few	TRBJ2-2	TGCGCCAGCAGCTTGGAGGTCTTCGGGGAGCTGTTTTTT	CASSLEVFGELFF
15	TRBV20-1	NA	many	TRBJ1-5	TGCAGTGCTAGGGACGCCGTTATGTGGAATCAGCCCCAGCATTTT	CSARDAVMWNQPQHF
15	TRBV7-9	NA	few	TRBJ2-3	TGTGCCAGCAGTAATTTAGGACACAGCACAGATACGCAGTATTTT	CASSNLGHSTDTQYF
13	TRBV27	NA	many	TRBJ2-4	TGTGCCAGCAAACTAACGGGACAAAACATTCAGTACTTC	CASKLTGQNIQYF
17	TRBV4-2	TRBD1	NA	TRBJ1-2	TGTGCCAGCAGCCGAAATCGGGACAGTCGCTCTAACTATGGCTACACCTTC	CASSRNRDSRSNYGYTF
14	TRBV5-1	NA	few	TRBJ1-1	TGCGCCAGCAGCGGGCTGGGACCAAACACTGAAGCTTTCTTT	CASSGLGPNTEAFF
14	TRBV29-1	TRBD1	NA	TRBJ2-3	TGCAGCGTTCGACAGGGGGCAAACACAGATACGCAGTATTTT	CSVRQGANTDTQYF
15	TRBV28	TRBD1	NA	TRBJ1-4	TGTGCCAGCAGTATTATACAGGGGGCTGGGGAAAAACTGTTTTTT	CASSIIQGAGEKLFF
15	TRBV12-3/TRBV12-4	TRBD2	many	TRBJ2-2	TGTGCCAGCAGCAGGACTAGCGGGGGCACCGGGGAGCTGTTTTTT	CASSRTSGGTGELFF
15	TRBV6-2/TRBV6-3	NA	few	TRBJ2-7	TGTGCCAGCAGTTACAGTTTTCGGGATTCCTACGAGCAGTACTTC	CASSYSFRDSYEQYF
16	TRBV4-1	NA	few	TRBJ2-2	TGCGCCAGCAGCCAAGATGGGGCAGGGAAGACCGGGGAGCTGTTTTTT	CASSQDGAGKTGELFF
17	TRBV3-1	TRBD1	many	TRBJ2-3	TGTGCCAGCAGTCGACCGACAGGGGGCCTTAGCACAGATACGCAGTATTTT	CASSRPTGGLSTDTQYF
15	TRBV12-3/TRBV12-4	TRBD1	many	TRBJ2-7	TGTGCCAGCAGTCCCGGGACAGGGCTGTTTTACGAGCAGTACTTC	CASSPGTGLFYEQYF
12	TRBV10-2	NA	many	TRBJ2-5	TGCGCCAGCAGGCTATCGGGAGAGACCCAGTACTTC	CASRLSGETQYF
13	TRBV9	NA	few	TRBJ2-7	TGTGCCAGCAGCGTAGTCCCGGGCGGCGAGCAGTACTTC	CASSVVPGGEQYF
15	TRBV28	NA	NA	TRBJ2-1	TGTGCCAGCAGTCCCCCGGGACACCGGGACAATGAGCAGTTCTTC	CASSPPGHRDNEQFF
16	TRBV10-3	TRBD2	few	TRBJ2-1	TGTGCCATCAGTGAGGCGACTAGCGGGAGTTACAATGAGCAGTTCTTC	CAISEATSGSYNEQFF
14	TRBV29-1	NA	many	TRBJ2-7	TGCAGCGTTGAAAGAGCCGGGACCGATTACGAGCAGTACTTC	CSVERAGTDYEQYF
17	TRBV18	TRBD2	few	TRBJ2-1	TGTGCCAGCTCACCACCGACCAGCGGGGGTTACTACAATGAGCAGTTCTTC	CASSPPTSGGYYNEQFF
13	TRBV5-5	NA	few	TRBJ1-4	TGTGCCAGCAGCTTAATCGGCGGTGAAAAACTGTTTTTT	CASSLIGGEKLFF
13	TRBV29-1	NA	NA	TRBJ1-1	TGCAGCGTTGCTCAGGGGCCGGGCACTGAAGCTTTCTTT	CSVAQGPGTEAFF
14	TRBV3-1	NA	NA	TRBJ1-1	TGTGCCAGCAGCCACCGGACAGCGAACACTGAAGCTTTCTTT	CASSHRTANTEAFF
11	TRBV12-3/TRBV12-4	NA	NA	TRBJ2-5	TGTGCCAGCAGTTTTGAAAGCACCCAGTACTTC	CASSFESTQYF
16	TRBV4-3	NA	NA	TRBJ2-2	TGCGCCAGCAGCCAAGATCGGGCACCGAACACCGGGGAGCTGTTTTTT	CASSQDRAPNTGELFF
15	TRBV3-1	TRBD1	NA	TRBJ2-7	TGTGCCAGCAGCCAATGGACAGGGAGCCTTTCCGAGCAGTACTTC	CASSQWTGSLSEQYF
13	TRBV20-1	NA	many	TRBJ1-2	TGCAGTGCCAGGCGACTAAGGGACTATGGCTACACCTTC	CSARRLRDYGYTF
15	TRBV5-1	TRBD1	NA	TRBJ2-5	TGCGCCAGCAGCTCCGGGACAGGAGGTGGAGAGACCCAGTACTTC	CASSSGTGGGETQYF
14	TRBV4-2	NA	NA	TRBJ2-1	TGTGCCAGCAGCCTAACCCAGGAGCGTAATGAGCAGTTCTTC	CASSLTQERNEQFF
16	TRBV7-9	NA	NA	TRBJ2-2	TGTGCCAGCAGCTTACGGGGTCAGGGAAGCACCGGGGAGCTGTTTTTT	CASSLRGQGSTGELFF
15	TRBV4-1	TRBD1	NA	TRBJ1-4	TGCGCCAGCAGCCAAGCCGGGACAGTGGGTGAAAAACTGTTTTTT	CASSQAGTVGEKLFF
13	TRBV11-2	NA	few	TRBJ1-2	TGTGCCAGCAGCTTATCTATAGCTTATGGCTACACCTTC	CASSLSIAYGYTF
14	TRBV20-1	NA	NA	TRBJ2-1	TGCAGTGCTACTGAAAAGGGACCGAACAATGAGCAGTTCTTC	CSATEKGPNNEQFF
13	TRBV29-1	TRBD2	few	TRBJ2-3	TGCAGCGTTAGCGGGGGGGCGAAAGATACGCAGTATTTT	CSVSGGAKDTQYF
16	TRBV7-2	TRBD2	few	TRBJ2-1	TGTGCCAGCAGCCCCCTAGCGGGGGGGACCTACAATGAGCAGTTCTTC	CASSPLAGGTYNEQFF
15	TRBV10-2	TRBD2	NA	TRBJ2-1	TGCGCCAGCATGCTAGCGGGGGGGCCAAGGAATGAGCAGTTCTTC	CASMLAGGPRNEQFF
14	TRBV14	TRBD2	NA	TRBJ2-1	TGTGCCAGCAGCCAAGGAGGTCTAGCGGGGCAGCAGTTCTTC	CASSQGGLAGQQFF
13	TRBV20-1	NA	NA	TRBJ2-3	TGCAGGCACGGGGGGCCCAGCACAGATACGCAGTATTTT	CRHGGPSTDTQYF
16	TRBV6-5	TRBD2	many	TRBJ2-2	TGTGCCAGCAGTTTCTTAGCGGGGGACCATACCGGGGAGCTGTTTTTT	CASSFLAGDHTGELFF
15	TRBV11-2	NA	NA	TRBJ2-7	TGTGCCAGCAGCTTATTGATCCGGAGCTCCTACGAGCAGTACTTC	CASSLLIRSSYEQYF
14	TRBV11-2	TRBD2	few	TRBJ2-1	TGTGCCAGCAGCTTAGGGACTAGCGGGAGTGAGCAGTTCTTC	CASSLGTSGSEQFF
18	TRBV11-2	TRBD1	few	TRBJ2-7	TGTGCCAGCAGCTTAGTAGGACCGCGACAGGGTTCGAACTACGAGCAGTACTTC	CASSLVGPRQGSNYEQYF
16	TRBV11-2	NA	NA	TRBJ2-2	TGTGCCAGCAGCTTGGGGGTGGGGAAGAGCACCGGGGAGCTGTTTTTT	CASSLGVGKSTGELFF
17	TRBV20-1	TRBD1	NA	TRBJ1-2	TGCAGTGCTCTTGAGGTTCCGGGACAGCCTTGGGACTATGGCTACACCTTC	CSALEVPGQPWDYGYTF
16	TRBV29-1	TRBD2	many	TRBJ2-1	TGCAGCGTAGCGGGACTAGCGGGCGGGAACTACAATGAGCAGTTCTTC	CSVAGLAGGNYNEQFF
16	TRBV12-3/TRBV12-4	NA	NA	TRBJ2-1	TGTGCCAGCCTCCAGGTAGGAGGCAGCTCCTACAATGAGCAGTTCTTC	CASLQVGGSSYNEQFF
14	TRBV12-3/TRBV12-4	NA	few	TRBJ1-1	TGTGCCAGCAGTCCGGACACAGGAAACACTGAAGCTTTCTTT	CASSPDTGNTEAFF
15	TRBV7-9	TRBD1	few	TRBJ2-7	TGTGCCAGCAGCCCACGGACAGGAAAAACCTACGAGCAGTACTTC	CASSPRTGKTYEQYF